This T cell receptor beta chain was profiled in a study of CD8+ T cells in alopecia areata. Across the whole study: Patients received oral tofacitinib, 5 to 10 mg twice daily, for moderate-to-severe alopecia areata.

RNA was extracted and reverse transcribed into cDNA as the sequencing template. Generated by immunoSEQ multiplex PCR, the TCRdb table keeps only in-frame clones and is missing some. Of hundreds of thousands of clones in the sample, roughly 66% were seen once. Per germline, CDR1 PRHDT and CDR2 FYEKMQ (reference sequence). Between the trimmed V and J ends, which lost 1 base and 6 bases, there was a span of 7 bases. The CDR3 runs 12 residues. Stated treatment: oral pan-JAK inhibitor, 5-10 mg twice daily. Those with alopecia areata gave lesional scalp punch biopsies and peripheral blood. The J gene is TRBJ2-7, the V gene TRBV13; D gene uncertain. The starting material was CD4+ T cells sorted from blood, obtained at approximately week 45, from a patient treated with tofacitinib. The source is a human donor with alopecia areata. The CDR3 nucleotides read TGTGCCAGCAGCTTAGAGTGGGGCGAGCAGTACTTC. Translating gives CASSLEWGEQYF.